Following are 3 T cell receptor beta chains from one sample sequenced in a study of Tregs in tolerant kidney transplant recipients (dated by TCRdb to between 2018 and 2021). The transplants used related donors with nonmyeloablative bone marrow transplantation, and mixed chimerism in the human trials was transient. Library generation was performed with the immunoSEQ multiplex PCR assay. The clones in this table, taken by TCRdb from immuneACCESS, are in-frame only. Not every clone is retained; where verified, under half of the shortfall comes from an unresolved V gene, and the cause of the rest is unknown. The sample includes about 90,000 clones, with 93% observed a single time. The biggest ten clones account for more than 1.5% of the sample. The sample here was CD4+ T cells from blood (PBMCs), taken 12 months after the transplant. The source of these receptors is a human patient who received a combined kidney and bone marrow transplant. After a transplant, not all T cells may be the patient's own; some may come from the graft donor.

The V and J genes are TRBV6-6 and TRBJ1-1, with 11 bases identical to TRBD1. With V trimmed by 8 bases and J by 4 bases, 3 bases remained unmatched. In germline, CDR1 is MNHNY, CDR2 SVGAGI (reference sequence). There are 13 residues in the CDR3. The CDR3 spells CASRGQGGTEAFF. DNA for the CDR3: TGTGCCAGCCGGGGACAGGGGGGCACTGAAGCTTTCTTT.

CDR3 nucleotide sequence: TGTGCCTGGAGCTCTGACAGGTTCGTGGCCGAGCAGTACTTC. It is translated as CAWSSDRFVAEQYF. The chain has TRBV30 and TRBJ2-7, with D perhaps TRBD1 (6 bases). CDR3 length: 14 residues. Germline CDR1 is GTSNPN and CDR2 is SVGIG (reference sequence). The V end lost 3 bases, the J end lost 6 bases, and 18 bases lay between the germline ends.

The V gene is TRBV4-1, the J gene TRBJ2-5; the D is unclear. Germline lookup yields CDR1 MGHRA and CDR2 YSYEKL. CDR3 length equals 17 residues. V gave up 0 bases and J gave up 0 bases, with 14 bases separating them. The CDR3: CASSQENGWPDQETQYF. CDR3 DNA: TGCGCCAGCAGCCAAGAGAACGGGTGGCCGGACCAAGAGACCCAGTACTTC.